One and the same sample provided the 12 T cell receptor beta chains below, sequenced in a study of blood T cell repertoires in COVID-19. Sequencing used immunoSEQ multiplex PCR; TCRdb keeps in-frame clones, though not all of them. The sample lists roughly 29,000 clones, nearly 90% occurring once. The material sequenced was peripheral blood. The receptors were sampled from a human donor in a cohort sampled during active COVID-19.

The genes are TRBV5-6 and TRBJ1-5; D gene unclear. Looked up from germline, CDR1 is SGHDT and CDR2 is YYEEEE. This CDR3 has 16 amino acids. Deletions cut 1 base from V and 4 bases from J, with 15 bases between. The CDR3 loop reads CASSLWLLQLNQPQHF. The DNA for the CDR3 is TGTGCCAGCAGCTTGTGGCTGCTACAACTAAATCAGCCCCAGCATTTT.

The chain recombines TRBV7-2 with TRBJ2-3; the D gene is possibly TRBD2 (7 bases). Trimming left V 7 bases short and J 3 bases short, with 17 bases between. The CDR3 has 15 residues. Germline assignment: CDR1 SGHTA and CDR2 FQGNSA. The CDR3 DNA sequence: TGTGCCAGCATCTCCTCGGGGGGCTTGACAGATACGCAGTATTTT. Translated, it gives CASISSGGLTDTQYF.

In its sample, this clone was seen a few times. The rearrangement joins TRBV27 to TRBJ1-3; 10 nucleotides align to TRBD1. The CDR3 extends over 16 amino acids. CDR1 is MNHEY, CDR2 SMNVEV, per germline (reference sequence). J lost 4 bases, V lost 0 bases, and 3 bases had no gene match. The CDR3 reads CASSLSGTGVGNTIYF. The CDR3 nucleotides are TGTGCCAGCAGTTTATCCGGGACAGGGGTCGGAAACACCATATATTTT.

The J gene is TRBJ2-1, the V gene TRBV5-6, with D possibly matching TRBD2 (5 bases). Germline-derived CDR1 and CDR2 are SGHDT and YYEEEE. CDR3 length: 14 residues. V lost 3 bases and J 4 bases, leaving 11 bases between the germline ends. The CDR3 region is CASSWRIGYNEQFF. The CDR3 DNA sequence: TGTGCCAGCAGCTGGAGGATAGGGTACAATGAGCAGTTCTTC.

The CDR3 sequence is CASSEMNEAFF. The CDR3 DNA reads as TGTGCCAGCTCCGAGATGAATGAAGCTTTCTTT. V and J are TRBV18 and TRBJ1-1; D gene ambiguous. Trimming pared 6 bases from V and 7 bases from J, leaving 9 bases between. The CDR3 extends over 11 amino acids. Germline values: CDR1 KGHSH, CDR2 LQKENI. Full variable domain (missing parts from reference TRBV18 and TRBJ1-1): NAGVMQNPRHLVRRRGQEARLRCSPMKGHSHVYWYRQLPEEGLKFMVYLQKENIIDESGMPKERFSAEFPKEGPSILRIQQVVRGDSAAYFCASSEMNEAFFGQGTRLTVV.

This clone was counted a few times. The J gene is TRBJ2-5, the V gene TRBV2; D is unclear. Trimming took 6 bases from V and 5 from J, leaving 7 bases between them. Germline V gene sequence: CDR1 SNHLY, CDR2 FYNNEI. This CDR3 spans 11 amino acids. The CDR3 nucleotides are TGTGCCAGCAGCGAGTGGGAGACCCAGTACTTC. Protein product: CASSEWETQYF. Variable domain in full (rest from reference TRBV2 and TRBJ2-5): EPEVTQTPSHQVTQMGQEVILRCVPISNHLYFYWYRQILGQKVEFLVSFYNNEISEKSEIFDDQFSVERPDGSNFTLKIRSTKLEDSAMYFCASSEWETQYFGPGTRLLVL.

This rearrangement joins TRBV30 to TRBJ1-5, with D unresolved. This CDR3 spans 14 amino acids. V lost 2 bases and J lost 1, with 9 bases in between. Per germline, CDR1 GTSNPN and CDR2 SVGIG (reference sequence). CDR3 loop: CAWSSIASNQPQHF. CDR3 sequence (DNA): TGTGCCTGGAGTAGCATAGCAAGCAATCAGCCCCAGCATTTT.

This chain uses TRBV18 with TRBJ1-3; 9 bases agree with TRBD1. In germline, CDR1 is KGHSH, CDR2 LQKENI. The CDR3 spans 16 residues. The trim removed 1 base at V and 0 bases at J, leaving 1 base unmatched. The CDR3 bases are TGTGCCAGCTCACCACTACAGGGGGCCTCTGGAAACACCATATATTTT. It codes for CASSPLQGASGNTIYF.

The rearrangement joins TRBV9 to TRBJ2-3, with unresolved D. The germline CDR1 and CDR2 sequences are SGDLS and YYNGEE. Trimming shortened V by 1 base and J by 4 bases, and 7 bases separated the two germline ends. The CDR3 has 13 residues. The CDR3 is CASSVSQADTQYF. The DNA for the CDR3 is TGTGCCAGCAGCGTAAGCCAGGCAGATACGCAGTATTTT.

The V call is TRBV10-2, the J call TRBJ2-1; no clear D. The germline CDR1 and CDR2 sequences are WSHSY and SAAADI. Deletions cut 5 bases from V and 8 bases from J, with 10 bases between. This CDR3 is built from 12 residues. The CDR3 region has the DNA TGCGCCAGCAGTATATTGGCCGATGAGCAGTTCTTC. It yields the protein CASSILADEQFF.

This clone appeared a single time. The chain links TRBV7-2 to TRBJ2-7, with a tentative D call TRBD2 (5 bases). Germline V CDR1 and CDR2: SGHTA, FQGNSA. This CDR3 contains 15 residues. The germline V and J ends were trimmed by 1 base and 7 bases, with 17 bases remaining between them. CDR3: CASSLGRTQFREQYF. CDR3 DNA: TGTGCCAGCAGCTTAGGACGGACTCAATTCCGGGAGCAGTACTTC.

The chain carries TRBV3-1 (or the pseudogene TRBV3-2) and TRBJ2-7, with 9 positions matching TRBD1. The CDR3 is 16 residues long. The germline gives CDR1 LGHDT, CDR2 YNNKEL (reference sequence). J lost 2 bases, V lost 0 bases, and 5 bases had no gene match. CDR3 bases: TGTGCCAGCAGCCAAGATATAGACAGGGGGACCTACGAGCAGTACTTC. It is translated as CASSQDIDRGTYEQYF.